These 17 T cell receptor beta chains share one sample of origin, sequenced in a study of blood T cell repertoires in COVID-19. Only in-frame clones appear in the TCRdb table, and some are missing; sequencing was by immunoSEQ multiplex PCR. Of a few hundred thousand clones in the sample, nearly 90% were seen once. Input material: peripheral blood. The receptors here all came from a man between 18 and 29 years old with active or convalescent COVID-19.

In its sample, this clone was seen a few times. In DNA form, the CDR3 reads TGTGCCAGCAGTTTCGGACTTAATGAAAAACTGTTTTTT. This translates into CASSFGLNEKLFF. The chain couples TRBV27 to TRBJ1-4, with D hard to call. Trimming cost V 3 bases and J 4 bases, with 6 bases left between them. This CDR3 has 13 amino acids. Per the germline V gene, CDR1 is MNHEY and CDR2 is SMNVEV (reference sequence).

This chain links TRBV6-5 with TRBJ2-5; TRBD1 matches 7 bases. Per germline, CDR1 MNHEY and CDR2 SVGAGI. The CDR3 runs 14 residues. Losses at the gene ends were 4 bases for V and 2 bases for J; bases not matched to a gene: 4. The CDR3 loop reads CASSSSGQQETQYF. DNA for the CDR3: TGTGCCAGCAGTTCCTCGGGACAGCAAGAGACCCAGTACTTC.

The V call is TRBV27, the J call TRBJ2-4; 9 bases fit TRBD1. This CDR3 is 16 amino acids long. V was pared by 6 bases and J by 9 bases, with 15 bases of the junction left unmatched. Germline assignment: CDR1 MNHEY and CDR2 SMNVEV (reference sequence). The CDR3 is CASRLGQGIGLGIQYF. CDR3 DNA sequence: TGTGCCAGCAGGTTAGGACAGGGGATAGGCCTTGGCATTCAGTACTTC.

The chain carries TRBV3-1 (or the pseudogene TRBV3-2) and TRBJ1-1, with 7 positions matching TRBD1. The CDR3 is 15 amino acids. The V and J ends lost 0 bases and 1 base, in that order; junction bases with no gene match: 2. The V gene's germline CDR1 is LGHDT and CDR2 YNNKEL (reference sequence). The chain's CDR3 is CASSQDTGENTEAFF. CDR3 bases: TGTGCCAGCAGCCAAGATACAGGGGAGAACACTGAAGCTTTCTTT.

The chain recombines TRBV2 with TRBJ1-1, with 8 positions matching TRBD1. J gave up 6 bases and V 9 bases, and 9 bases lay outside the gene matches. The V gene's germline CDR1 is SNHLY and CDR2 FYNNEI. The CDR3 has 13 residues. The CDR3 DNA is TGTGCCAGTTGTTCGGACAGGGATCCTGAAGCTTTCTTT. This encodes CASCSDRDPEAFF.

This clone was recorded once. The chain links TRBV11-3 to TRBJ2-7; D is possibly TRBD2 (5 bases). Between the trimmed V and J ends, which lost 5 bases and 2 bases, there was a span of 7 bases. CDR1 is SGHNT, CDR2 YENEEA, per germline. The length of the CDR3 is 12 residues. The CDR3 region has the DNA TGTGCCAGCAGCCGAGGGCCCTACGAGCAGTACTTC. Its translation: CASSRGPYEQYF. Looking up the rest from reference TRBV11-3 and TRBJ2-7 gives the full variable domain: EAGVVQSPRYKIIEKKQPVAFWCNPISGHNTLYWYLQNLGQGPELLIRYENEEAVDDSQLPKDRFSAERLKGVDSTLKIQPAELGDSAVYLCASSRGPYEQYFGPGTRLTVT.

Regarding this clone: Other DNA sequences in this sample translate to the same CDR3. The rearrangement links TRBV28 to TRBJ1-1; D is undetermined. The CDR3 spans 11 residues. V lost 5 bases to trimming and J lost 1 base, with 2 bases between them. CDR1 is MDHEN and CDR2 is SYDVKM in the germline V gene. The CDR3 reads CASSQNTEAFF. CDR3 nucleotide sequence: TGTGCCAGCAGTCAGAACACTGAAGCTTTCTTT.

V and J are TRBV21-1 and TRBJ2-7; the table's D call of TRBD2 was not tested on the DNA. TRBV21-1 is shown as a pseudogene. This CDR3 is 15 amino acids long. The CDR3 sequence is CASSPRSASSYEQYF. Written as DNA, the CDR3 is TGTGCCAGCAGCCCCCGGTCAGCTAGCTCCTACGAGCAGTACTTC.

V gene TRBV10-3 combines with J gene TRBJ2-3, with TRBD1 matching 8 bases. Germline assignment: CDR1 ENHRY and CDR2 SYGVKD. V shed 6 bases, J shed 1 base, and the junction held 0 bases outside the gene matches. There are 13 residues in the CDR3. The CDR3: CAIRDRGTDTQYF. For the CDR3, the DNA is TGTGCCATCAGGGACAGGGGCACAGATACGCAGTATTTT.

The chain recombines TRBV10-3 with TRBJ2-6, with no clear D. Deletions cut 0 bases from V and 0 bases from J, with 15 bases between. The CDR3 contains 19 residues. The germline V gene encodes CDR1 ENHRY and CDR2 SYGVKD. The DNA for the CDR3 is TGTGCCATCAGTGAGTCCCCCCCCATGGCAGTCTCTGGGGCCAACGTCCTGACTTTC. Its translation is CAISESPPMAVSGANVLTF.

This CDR3 is CASSQLGTMNEQFF. CDR3 nucleotide sequence: TGCGCCAGCAGCCAACTCGGGACTATGAATGAGCAGTTCTTC. The gene calls are TRBV4-3 and TRBJ2-1; 7 positions match TRBD2. The trim removed 2 bases at V and 7 bases at J, leaving 5 bases unmatched. CDR3 length: 14 residues. Germline CDR1 LGHNA, CDR2 YSLEER.

This sequence joins TRBV5-4 and TRBJ1-2, with 9 positions matching TRBD1. This CDR3 has 14 residues. CDR1 and CDR2 from the germline V gene are SGHNT and YYREEE (reference sequence). The V gene end was trimmed by 1 base and the J gene end by 6 bases; junction bases not matched to a gene: 4. This chain's CDR3 is CASSLLGQGDGYTF. As DNA, the CDR3 is TGTGCCAGCAGCTTGCTGGGACAGGGTGATGGCTACACCTTC.

DNA for the CDR3: TGTGCCAGCAGCCCGGTCCTGGGCTCACCGTTCTACGAGCAGTACTTC. It is translated as CASSPVLGSPFYEQYF. V is TRBV5-4 and J is TRBJ2-7, with D unclear. The CDR3 consists of 16 residues. Germline CDR1 reads SGHNT; CDR2 reads YYREEE (reference sequence). Trimming shortened V by 4 bases and J by 3 bases, and 20 bases separated the two germline ends.

The rearrangement uses TRBV29-1 and TRBJ1-1; D is uncertain. This CDR3 has 13 amino acids. Germline CDR1 reads SQVTM; CDR2 reads ANQGSEA. V lost 5 bases and J 6 bases, leaving 16 bases between the germline ends. The CDR3 region is CSVSRESYSEAFF. In DNA form, the CDR3 reads TGCAGCGTTTCACGCGAATCGTACTCTGAAGCTTTCTTT.

The V gene is TRBV5-1, the J gene TRBJ2-4, with D uncertain. The CDR3 runs to 16 residues. V was trimmed by 0 bases and J by 0 bases, leaving 10 bases between them. The germline gives CDR1 SGHRS, CDR2 YFSETQ. Here the CDR3 DNA reads TGCGCCAGCAGCTTGGAAGCAGCGCTAGCCAAAAACATTCAGTACTTC. Translated, it gives CASSLEAALAKNIQYF.

This clone was counted a few times. The CDR3 DNA follows: TGTGCCAGCAAGGACCGGGACTTCAATGAGCAGTTCTTC. This codes for CASKDRDFNEQFF. The V gene is TRBV3-1 (or the pseudogene TRBV3-2), the J gene TRBJ2-1, with D maybe TRBD2 (6 bases). Germline loops: CDR1 LGHDT, CDR2 YNNKEL (reference sequence). V was shortened by 7 bases and J by 6 bases, with 13 bases between the two germline ends. The CDR3 spans 13 residues.

The chain joins TRBV5-1 to TRBJ1-1; no definite D call. The germline V gene encodes CDR1 SGHRS and CDR2 YFSETQ. The V end was cut by 5 bases, the J end by 0 bases, with 8 bases between. The CDR3 totals 13 residues. CDR3: CASRHEMNTEAFF. The CDR3 coding sequence is TGCGCCAGCAGACACGAAATGAACACTGAAGCTTTCTTT. The whole variable domain, filled in from reference TRBV5-1 and TRBJ1-1, reads KAGVTQTPRYLIKTRGQQVTLSCSPISGHRSVSWYQQTPGQGLQFLFEYFSETQRNKGNFPGRFSGRQFSNSRSEMNVSTLELGDSALYLCASRHEMNTEAFFGQGTRLTVV.